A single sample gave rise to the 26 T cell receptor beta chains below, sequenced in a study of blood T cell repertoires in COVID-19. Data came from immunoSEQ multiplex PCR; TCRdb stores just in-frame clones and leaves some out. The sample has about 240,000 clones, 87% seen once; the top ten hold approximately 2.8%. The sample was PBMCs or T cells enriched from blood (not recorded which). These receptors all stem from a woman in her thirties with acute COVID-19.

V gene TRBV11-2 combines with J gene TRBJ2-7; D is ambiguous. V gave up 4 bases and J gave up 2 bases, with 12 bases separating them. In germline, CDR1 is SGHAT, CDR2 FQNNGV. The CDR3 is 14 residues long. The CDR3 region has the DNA TGTGCCAGCAGCTCGCTCTTACTTACCTACGAGCAGTACTTC. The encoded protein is CASSSLLLTYEQYF.

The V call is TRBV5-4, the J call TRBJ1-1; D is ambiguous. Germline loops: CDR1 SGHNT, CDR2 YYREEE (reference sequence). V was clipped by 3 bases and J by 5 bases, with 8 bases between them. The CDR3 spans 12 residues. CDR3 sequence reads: CASSSMRTEAFF. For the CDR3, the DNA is TGTGCCAGCAGCTCCATGAGGACTGAAGCTTTCTTT. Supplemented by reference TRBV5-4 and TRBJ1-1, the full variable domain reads ETGVTQSPTHLIKTRGQQVTLRCSSQSGHNTVSWYQQALGQGPQFIFQYYREEENGRGNFPPRFSGLQFPNYSSELNVNALELDDSALYLCASSSMRTEAFFGQGTRLTVV.

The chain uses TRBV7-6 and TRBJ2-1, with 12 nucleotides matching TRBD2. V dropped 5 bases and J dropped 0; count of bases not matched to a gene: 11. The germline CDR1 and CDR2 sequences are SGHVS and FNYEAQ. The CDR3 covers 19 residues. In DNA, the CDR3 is TGTGCCAGCAGCATGACTAGCGGGGGCCGGTTAAGCTCCTACAATGAGCAGTTCTTC. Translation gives CASSMTSGGRLSSYNEQFF.

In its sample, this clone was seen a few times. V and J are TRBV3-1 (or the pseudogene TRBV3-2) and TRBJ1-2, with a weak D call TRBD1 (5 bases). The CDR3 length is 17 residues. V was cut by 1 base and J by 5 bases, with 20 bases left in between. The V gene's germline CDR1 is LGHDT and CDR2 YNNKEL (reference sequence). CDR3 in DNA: TGTGCCAGCAGCCAAGGGCTGTATGGAAGGGGTGGTTATGGCTACACCTTC. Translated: CASSQGLYGRGGYGYTF.

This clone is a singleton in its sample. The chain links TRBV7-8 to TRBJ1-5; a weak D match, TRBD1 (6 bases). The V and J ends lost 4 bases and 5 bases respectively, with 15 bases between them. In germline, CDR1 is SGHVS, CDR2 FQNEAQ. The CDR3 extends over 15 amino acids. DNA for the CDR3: TGTGCCAGCAGCTCCAGGGGCAGAAAGGATCAGCCCCAGCATTTT. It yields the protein CASSSRGRKDQPQHF.

CDR3 region: CASSQDLAGGYSYEQYF. CDR3 coding DNA: TGCGCCAGCAGCCAAGACCTAGCGGGGGGCTACTCCTACGAGCAGTACTTC. The chain joins TRBV4-1 to TRBJ2-7; 11 nucleotides line up with TRBD2. Germline assignment: CDR1 MGHRA and CDR2 YSYEKL. CDR3 length: 17 amino acids. After removal of 0 bases from V and 0 bases from J, the junction contained 4 bases not matched to a gene.

In DNA form, the CDR3 reads TGTGCCAGCAGCCGGACAGGGGATGGCTACACCTTC. Amino acid sequence: CASSRTGDGYTF. V and J are TRBV11-2 and TRBJ1-2, with 9 bases fitting TRBD1. The germline V gene has CDR1 SGHAT and CDR2 FQNNGV. The length of the CDR3 is 12 residues. Losses at the gene ends were 5 bases for V and 6 bases for J; bases not matched to a gene: 1.

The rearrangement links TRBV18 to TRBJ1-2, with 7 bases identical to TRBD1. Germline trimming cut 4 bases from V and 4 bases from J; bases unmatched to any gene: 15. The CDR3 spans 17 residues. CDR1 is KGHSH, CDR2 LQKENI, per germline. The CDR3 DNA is TGTGCCAGCTCACGTAACTCGAGGACAGGAGACCCCTATGGCTACACCTTC. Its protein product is CASSRNSRTGDPYGYTF.

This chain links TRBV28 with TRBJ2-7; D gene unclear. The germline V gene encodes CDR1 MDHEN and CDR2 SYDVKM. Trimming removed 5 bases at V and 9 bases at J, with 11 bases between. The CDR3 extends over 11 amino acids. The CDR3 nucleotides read TGTGCCAGCAGTCCGTCGGTACCGCAGTACTTC. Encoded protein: CASSPSVPQYF.

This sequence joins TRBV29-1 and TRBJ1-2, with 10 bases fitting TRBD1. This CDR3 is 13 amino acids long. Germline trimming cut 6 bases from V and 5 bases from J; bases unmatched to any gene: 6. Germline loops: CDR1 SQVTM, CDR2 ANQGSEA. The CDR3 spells CSVVGTGEYGYTF. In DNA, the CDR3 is TGCAGCGTCGTCGGGACAGGGGAATATGGCTACACCTTC.

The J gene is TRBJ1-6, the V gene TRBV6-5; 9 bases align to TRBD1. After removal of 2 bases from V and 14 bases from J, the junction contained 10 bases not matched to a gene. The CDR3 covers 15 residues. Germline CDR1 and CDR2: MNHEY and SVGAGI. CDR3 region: CASSYVQGALGSLHF. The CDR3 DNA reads TGTGCCAGCAGTTACGTACAGGGGGCCCTGGGTTCCCTCCACTTT.

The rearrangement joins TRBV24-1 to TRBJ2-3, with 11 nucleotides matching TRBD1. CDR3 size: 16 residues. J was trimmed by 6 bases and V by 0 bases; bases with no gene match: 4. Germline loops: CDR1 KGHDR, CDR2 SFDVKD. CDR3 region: CATSDLPRTGGDTQYF. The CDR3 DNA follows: TGTGCCACCAGTGATTTGCCCAGGACAGGGGGCGATACGCAGTATTTT.

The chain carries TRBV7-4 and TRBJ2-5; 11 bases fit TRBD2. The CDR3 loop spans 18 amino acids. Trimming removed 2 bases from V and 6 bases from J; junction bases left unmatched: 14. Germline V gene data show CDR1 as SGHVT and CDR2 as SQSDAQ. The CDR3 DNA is TGTGCCAGCAGCTTACGACTAGCGGGGCTGGGGCGTGGAAAGACCCAGTACTTC. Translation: CASSLRLAGLGRGKTQYF.

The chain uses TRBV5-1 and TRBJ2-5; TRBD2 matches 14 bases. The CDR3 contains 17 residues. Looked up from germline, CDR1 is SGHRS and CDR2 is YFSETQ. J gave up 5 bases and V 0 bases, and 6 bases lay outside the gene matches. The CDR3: CASSLAGTSGGYETQYF. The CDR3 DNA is TGCGCCAGCAGCTTGGCCGGGACTAGCGGGGGCTACGAGACCCAGTACTTC.

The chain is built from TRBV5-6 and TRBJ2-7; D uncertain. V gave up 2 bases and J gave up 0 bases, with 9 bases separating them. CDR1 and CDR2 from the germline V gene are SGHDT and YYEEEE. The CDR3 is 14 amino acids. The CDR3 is CASSFPLSSYEQYF. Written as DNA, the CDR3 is TGTGCCAGCAGCTTTCCGCTATCCTCCTACGAGCAGTACTTC.

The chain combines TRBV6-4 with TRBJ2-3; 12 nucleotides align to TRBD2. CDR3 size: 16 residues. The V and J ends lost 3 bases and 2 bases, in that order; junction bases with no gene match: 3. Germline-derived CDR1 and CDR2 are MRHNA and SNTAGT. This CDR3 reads CASSEASGGATDTQYF. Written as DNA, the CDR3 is TGTGCCAGCAGTGAGGCTAGCGGGGGGGCCACAGATACGCAGTATTTT.

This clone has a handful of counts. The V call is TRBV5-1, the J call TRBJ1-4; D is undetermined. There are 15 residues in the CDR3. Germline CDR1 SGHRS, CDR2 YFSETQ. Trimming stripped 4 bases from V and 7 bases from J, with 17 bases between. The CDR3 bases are TGCGCCAGCAGCCTATGGAGAGGGAATGGTGAAAAACTGTTTTTT. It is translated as CASSLWRGNGEKLFF.

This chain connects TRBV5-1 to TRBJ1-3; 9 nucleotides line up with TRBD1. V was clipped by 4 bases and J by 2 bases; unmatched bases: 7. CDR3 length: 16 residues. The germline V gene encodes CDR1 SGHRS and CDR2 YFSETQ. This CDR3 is CASSLPGTGTGNTIYF. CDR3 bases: TGCGCCAGCAGCCTACCCGGGACAGGGACTGGAAACACCATATATTTT.

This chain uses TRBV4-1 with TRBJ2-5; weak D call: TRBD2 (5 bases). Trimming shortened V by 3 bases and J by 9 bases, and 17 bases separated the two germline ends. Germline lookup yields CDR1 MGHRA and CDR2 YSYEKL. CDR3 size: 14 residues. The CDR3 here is CASSQLVPFGAQYF. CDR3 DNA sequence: TGCGCCAGCAGCCAGCTAGTACCATTCGGGGCCCAGTACTTC.

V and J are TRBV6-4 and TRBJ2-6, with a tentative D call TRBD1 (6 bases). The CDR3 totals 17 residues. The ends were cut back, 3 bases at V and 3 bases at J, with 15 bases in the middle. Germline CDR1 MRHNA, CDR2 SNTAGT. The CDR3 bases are TGTGCCAGCAGTGAGGGTGCAGGGGTTGATGGGGCCAACGTCCTGACTTTC. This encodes CASSEGAGVDGANVLTF.

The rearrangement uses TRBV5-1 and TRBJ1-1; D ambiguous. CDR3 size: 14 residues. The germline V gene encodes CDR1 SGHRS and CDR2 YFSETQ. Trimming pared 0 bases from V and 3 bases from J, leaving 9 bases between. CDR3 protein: CASSLDPTDTEAFF. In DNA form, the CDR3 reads TGCGCCAGCAGCTTGGACCCTACCGACACTGAAGCTTTCTTT.

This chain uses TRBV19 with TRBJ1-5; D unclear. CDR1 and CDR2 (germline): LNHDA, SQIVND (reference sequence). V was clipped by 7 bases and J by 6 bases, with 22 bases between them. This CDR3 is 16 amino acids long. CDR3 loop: CASMVDSWVVGQPQHF. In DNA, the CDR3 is TGTGCCAGTATGGTCGACTCCTGGGTAGTTGGTCAGCCCCAGCATTTT. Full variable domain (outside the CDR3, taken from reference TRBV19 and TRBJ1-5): DGGITQSPKYLFRKEGQNVTLSCEQNLNHDAMYWYRQDPGQGLRLIYYSQIVNDFQKGDIAEGYSVSREKKESFPLTVTSAQKNPTAFYLCASMVDSWVVGQPQHFGDGTRLSIL.

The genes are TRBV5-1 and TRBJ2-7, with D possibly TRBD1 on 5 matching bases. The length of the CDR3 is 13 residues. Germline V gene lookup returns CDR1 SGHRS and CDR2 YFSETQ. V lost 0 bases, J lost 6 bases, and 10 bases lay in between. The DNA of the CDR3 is TGCGCCAGCAGCTTGGTTTCAGGGCCCGAGCAGTACTTC. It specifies CASSLVSGPEQYF. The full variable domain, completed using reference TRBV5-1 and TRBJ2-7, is KAGVTQTPRYLIKTRGQQVTLSCSPISGHRSVSWYQQTPGQGLQFLFEYFSETQRNKGNFPGRFSGRQFSNSRSEMNVSTLELGDSALYLCASSLVSGPEQYFGPGTRLTVT.

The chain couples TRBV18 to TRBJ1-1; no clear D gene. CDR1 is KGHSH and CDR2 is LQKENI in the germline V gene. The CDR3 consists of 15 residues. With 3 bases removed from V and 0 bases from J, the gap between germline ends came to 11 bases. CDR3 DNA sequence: TGTGCCAGCTCACCGGCGGGTGGGGTGAACACTGAAGCTTTCTTT. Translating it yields CASSPAGGVNTEAFF.

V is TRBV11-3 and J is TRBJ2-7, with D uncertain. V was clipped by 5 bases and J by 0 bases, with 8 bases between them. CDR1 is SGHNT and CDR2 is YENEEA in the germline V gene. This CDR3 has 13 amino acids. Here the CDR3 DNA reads TGTGCCAGCAGCCTCGGGTCCTCCTACGAGCAGTACTTC. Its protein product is CASSLGSSYEQYF.

The CDR3 nucleotides are TGCGCCAGCAGCCAAGATACACAGTACACTGAAGCTTTCTTT. Its translation: CASSQDTQYTEAFF. This chain uses TRBV4-3 with TRBJ1-1; no clear D. Germline CDR1 LGHNA, CDR2 YSLEER. CDR3 length: 14 residues. V lost 0 bases and J 3 bases, leaving 8 bases between the germline ends.